Listed here are 22 T cell receptor beta chains from one sample, sequenced in a study of cytomegalovirus exposure and HLA in healthy donors. 13 Jbeta primers and 60 Vbeta primers were used for the PCR. Generated by immunoSEQ multiplex PCR, the TCRdb table keeps only in-frame clones and is missing some. The sample lists about 130,000 clones, 80% seen once, with roughly 3% in the top ten. The source material was PBMCs. The receptors were sampled from a male donor in good health and CMV-seronegative.

The V and J genes are TRBV15 and TRBJ1-2; D might be TRBD1 (6 bases). V lost 5 bases, J lost 6 bases, and 16 bases lay in between. The germline V gene has CDR1 LNHNV and CDR2 YYDKDF (reference sequence). The CDR3 contains 14 residues. The CDR3 nucleotides read TGTGCCACCAGCTCCCGAACAGGGAGGGATGGCTACACCTTC. It specifies CATSSRTGRDGYTF.

The chain has TRBV14 and TRBJ2-7; 9 bases agree with TRBD2. The CDR3 totals 16 residues. V lost 1 base to trimming and J lost 2 bases; unmatched junction nucleotides: 6. Germline lookup yields CDR1 SGHDN and CDR2 FVKESK. The CDR3 nucleotides are TGTGCCAGCAGCCAAGTAAGACTAGCGGCCGCCTACGAGCAGTACTTC. This translates into CASSQVRLAAAYEQYF.

The chain recombines TRBV27 with TRBJ2-1; 11 bases are shared with TRBD2. V was pared by 0 bases and J by 4 bases, with 2 bases of the junction left unmatched. The CDR3 spans 16 residues. The germline V gene encodes CDR1 MNHEY and CDR2 SMNVEV (reference sequence). CDR3 sequence: CASSLSASGGYNEQFF. CDR3 DNA sequence: TGTGCCAGCAGTTTATCGGCTAGCGGGGGGTACAATGAGCAGTTCTTC.

In its sample, this clone was seen a few times. The V and J genes are TRBV2 and TRBJ2-5; 7 bases match TRBD1. Germline-derived CDR1 and CDR2 are SNHLY and FYNNEI. The CDR3 is 14 residues long. V lost 7 bases to trimming and J lost 7 bases; unmatched junction nucleotides: 12. CDR3 protein: CASIRPGQSATQYF. As DNA, the CDR3 is TGTGCCAGCATCAGACCGGGACAGTCGGCGACCCAGTACTTC.

V is TRBV6-1 and J is TRBJ2-1; 9 bases fit TRBD2. This CDR3 comprises 14 residues. J was trimmed by 14 bases and V by 2 bases; bases with no gene match: 10. Germline V gene lookup returns CDR1 MNHNS and CDR2 SASEGT. Here the CDR3 DNA reads TGTGCCAGCAGTGAACGGGGCGGGGGGGGCGGTAAGTTCTTC. This encodes CASSERGGGGGKFF.

CDR3 sequence: CASSLRTGGNSEQYF. The CDR3 DNA reads TGTGCCAGCAGTTTGAGGACAGGGGGAAATTCCGAGCAGTACTTC. The chain joins TRBV28 to TRBJ2-7; 10 bases map to TRBD1. CDR3 size: 15 residues. Per the germline V gene, CDR1 is MDHEN and CDR2 is SYDVKM. V lost 3 bases, J lost 6 bases, and 8 bases stayed unmatched.

V gene TRBV6-4 combines with J gene TRBJ2-3; 9 nucleotides align to TRBD2. The length of the CDR3 is 15 residues. V shed 2 bases and J 6 bases; nucleotides not matched to a gene: 6. Germline-derived CDR1 and CDR2 are MRHNA and SNTAGT. The DNA for the CDR3 is TGTGCCAGCAGTGACGCCGCGGGGGGGCCTGATACGCAGTATTTT. Residues: CASSDAAGGPDTQYF.

This chain links TRBV30 with TRBJ2-7; 8 nucleotides agree with TRBD2. Losses at the gene ends were 0 bases for V and 1 base for J; bases not matched to a gene: 8. CDR1 is GTSNPN and CDR2 is SVGIG in the germline V gene (reference sequence). This CDR3 spans 16 amino acids. The CDR3 sequence: CAWSVEASGRSYEQYF. DNA for the CDR3: TGTGCCTGGAGTGTAGAGGCTAGCGGGCGTTCCTACGAGCAGTACTTC.

The CDR3 DNA is TGTGCCAGCAGCTCCGGTCCGACAGGGCAGGTAACAGATACGCAGTATTTT. This gives the protein CASSSGPTGQVTDTQYF. This sequence joins TRBV7-9 and TRBJ2-3; TRBD1 aligns across 7 bases. CDR1 is SEHNR and CDR2 is FQNEAQ in the germline V gene (reference sequence). V lost 4 bases, J lost 3 bases, and 13 bases stayed unmatched. CDR3 length: 17 amino acids.

The CDR3 nucleotides read TGTGCCAGCAGCCCCGGACGGGATAATGGCTACACCTTC. Its translation: CASSPGRDNGYTF. This rearrangement joins TRBV7-6 to TRBJ1-2; D is undetermined. This CDR3 comprises 13 residues. Trimming stripped 5 bases from V and 6 bases from J, with 13 bases between. CDR1 is SGHVS, CDR2 FNYEAQ, per germline. Supplemented by reference TRBV7-6 and TRBJ1-2, the full variable domain reads GAGVSQSPRYKVTKRGQDVALRCDPISGHVSLYWYRQALGQGPEFLTYFNYEAQQDKSGLPNDRFSAERPEGSISTLTIQRTEQRDSAMYRCASSPGRDNGYTFGSGTRLTVV.

The CDR3 nucleotides read TGCGCCAGCAGCTTGCTAGGGGGCAGCACAGATACGCAGTATTTT. Translation: CASSLLGGSTDTQYF. V is TRBV5-1 and J is TRBJ2-3, with TRBD1 matching over 7 bases. Germline V lookup: CDR1 SGHRS, CDR2 YFSETQ. This CDR3 spans 15 amino acids. The trim removed 1 base at V and 0 bases at J, leaving 2 bases unmatched.

To note about this clone: At one end the junction does not follow the germline gene, possibly because of a read error. This chain joins TRBV7-9 and TRBJ2-7; TRBD1 matches at 8 bases. The CDR3 consists of 11 residues. The germline V gene encodes CDR1 SEHNR and CDR2 FQNEAQ (reference sequence). The CDR3 bases are TGTTCCAGCAGCTTAACAGGGGGGTATTCTTTC. Residues: CSSSLTGGYSF.

The CDR3 bases are TGTGCCAGTAGTACTCACTACAGGGGGAACACTGAAGCTTTCTTT. As protein: CASSTHYRGNTEAFF. The V call is TRBV19, the J call TRBJ1-1; 7 bases map to TRBD1. V shed 4 bases and J 1 base; nucleotides not matched to a gene: 6. The CDR3 contains 15 residues. Germline lookup yields CDR1 LNHDA and CDR2 SQIVND (reference sequence).

This chain uses TRBV11-2 with TRBJ2-2; the D gene is possibly TRBD2 (5 bases). This CDR3 spans 15 amino acids. V gave up 5 bases and J gave up 5 bases, with 15 bases separating them. CDR1 is SGHAT, CDR2 FQNNGV, per germline. The CDR3 DNA reads TGTGCCAGCAGCCCGAGCGGCCTAAAAACCGGGGAGCTGTTTTTT. Translation: CASSPSGLKTGELFF. The full variable domain, with the rest looked up from reference TRBV11-2 and TRBJ2-2, is EAGVAQSPRYKIIEKRQSVAFWCNPISGHATLYWYQQILGQGPKLLIQFQNNGVVDDSQLPKDRFSAERLKGVDSTLKIQPAKLEDSAVYLCASSPSGLKTGELFFGEGSRLTVL.

The rearrangement links TRBV5-1 to TRBJ1-2; a possible D gene is TRBD1 (6 bases). This CDR3 spans 12 amino acids. With 4 bases removed from V and 14 bases from J, the gap between germline ends came to 18 bases. The germline CDR1 and CDR2 sequences are SGHRS and YFSETQ. This CDR3 is CASSIQGEGWTF. The CDR3 coding sequence is TGCGCCAGCAGCATACAGGGAGAGGGGTGGACCTTC.

J is TRBJ1-5 and V is TRBV6-1; D is possibly TRBD1 (6 bases). CDR3 length equals 15 residues. The germline V gene has CDR1 MNHNS and CDR2 SASEGT. The V end was cut by 8 bases, the J end by 5 bases, with 19 bases between. CDR3 DNA sequence: TGTGCCAGCGATTGGGAAAGACAGGCATATCAGCCCCAGCATTTT. This translates into CASDWERQAYQPQHF.

The V and J genes are TRBV28 and TRBJ1-2, with D maybe TRBD1 (5 bases). Between the trimmed V and J ends, which lost 6 bases and 7 bases, there was a span of 15 bases. CDR3 size: 13 residues. In germline, CDR1 is MDHEN, CDR2 SYDVKM. The CDR3 loop reads CASRARDFPGYTF. CDR3 coding DNA: TGTGCCAGCAGGGCCCGGGACTTTCCTGGCTACACCTTC.

J is TRBJ1-4 and V is TRBV7-9, with D uncertain. Germline CDR1 and CDR2: SEHNR and FQNEAQ (reference sequence). V dropped 2 bases and J dropped 7 bases, with 11 bases sitting between them. The CDR3 has 14 amino acids. This chain's CDR3 is CASSLRLRGEKLFF. The CDR3 nucleotides read TGTGCCAGCAGCTTAAGATTGCGCGGTGAAAAACTGTTTTTT.

This clone was seen more than once but under ten times. V usage is TRBV30 and J usage is TRBJ1-2; no clear D gene. CDR1 is GTSNPN and CDR2 is SVGIG in the germline V gene (reference sequence). V lost 2 bases to trimming and J lost 4 bases, with 17 bases between them. CDR3 length: 15 amino acids. CDR3 amino acids: CAWSPLAGSSYGYTF. The CDR3 DNA sequence: TGTGCCTGGAGTCCCCTGGCGGGGTCTAGCTATGGCTACACCTTC.

Concerning this clone: Relative to the germline gene, one junction end is altered; a read error may explain this. This sequence joins TRBV28 and TRBJ2-6; maybe TRBD1 (5 bases). CDR1 and CDR2 (germline): MDHEN, SYDVKM. The CDR3 has 16 residues. The CDR3 sequence: CASSLTRRSGANGLTF. The CDR3 bases are TGTGCCAGCAGCCTTACACGGAGATCTGGGGCCAACGGCCTGACTTTC.

The chain has TRBV6-5 and TRBJ2-7, with TRBD1 matching over 8 bases. The germline CDR1 and CDR2 sequences are MNHEY and SVGAGI. Losses at the gene ends were 2 bases for V and 1 base for J; bases not matched to a gene: 4. This CDR3 has 15 residues. The CDR3 bases are TGTGCCAGCAGTTACGGGTACAGGGGGTCCTACGAGCAGTACTTC. It encodes CASSYGYRGSYEQYF.

The chain couples TRBV11-2 to TRBJ2-7, with a weak D call TRBD1 (6 bases). This CDR3 region has 15 residues. The germline CDR1 and CDR2 sequences are SGHAT and FQNNGV. Trimming left V 1 base short and J 0 bases short, with 10 bases between. The CDR3 DNA reads TGTGCCAGCAGCTTAGCAGGACAGCTCTCCTACGAGCAGTACTTC. Its translation is CASSLAGQLSYEQYF.